This paragraph covers one T cell receptor beta chain sequence. The antigen remains unidentified. Unrecorded immune exposure was likely among donors, who were nominally healthy when sampled. These data originate in a study of cytomegalovirus exposure and HLA in healthy donors. Findings of the study overall: Association of a missense DCLRE1C variant with TCR beta V- and J-gene trimming was reported in a later analysis.

60 Vbeta and 13 Jbeta primers were used in PCR. Generated by immunoSEQ multiplex PCR, the TCRdb table keeps only in-frame clones and is missing some. The profile shows tens of thousands of clones, roughly 76% of them singletons. The germline CDR1 and CDR2 sequences are SGHRS and YFSETQ. The V end lost 0 bases, the J end lost 0 bases, and 10 bases lay between the germline ends. The CDR3 is 16 residues long. The rearrangement uses TRBV5-1 and TRBJ1-3; D is unresolved. The sequenced sample was PBMCs. The origin of this receptor is a young man in good health and CMV-seronegative. This CDR3 is CASSLVAPFSGNTIYF. For the CDR3, the DNA is TGCGCCAGCAGCTTGGTAGCTCCCTTCTCTGGAAACACCATATATTTT.